The 23 T cell receptor beta chains reported below all come from one sample, sequenced in a study of Graves' ophthalmopathy and Graves' hyperthyroidism. The study amplified TCR beta CDR3 regions using RNA transcripts. After a first-round RT-PCR with HTBI primers, a second-round multiplex PCR was run. From the multiplex PCR reads, TCRdb called clonotypes with MiXCR, one entry per CDR3 protein. The sample consists of about 620,000 distinct CDR3 sequences, 20% to 25% of them appearing once. Sequencing was performed on peripheral blood. The receptors derive from a woman between 18 and 29 years old with stable Graves' hyperthyroidism. Some clones in this sample may be carry-over from other donors' samples.

A remark on this clonotype: A much larger clone is a single base away; this may be a read error. The V gene is TRBV24-1, the J gene TRBJ1-2; 8 nucleotides align to TRBD1. The CDR3 contains 15 residues. CDR1 and CDR2 (germline): KGHDR, SFDVKD. The CDR3 reads CATSEAGTGDYGYSF. CDR3 coding DNA: TGTGCCACCAGTGAGGCCGGGACAGGAGACTATGGCTACAGCTTC.

The chain employs TRBV20-1 and TRBJ2-5; TRBD1 matches 9 bases. The V and J ends lost 3 bases and 0 bases, in that order; junction bases with no gene match: 14. There are 18 residues in the CDR3. The V gene's germline CDR1 is DFQATT and CDR2 SNEGSKA (reference sequence). The CDR3 nucleotides are TGCAGTGCTAGCCCGGGACAGGGCGGGGGACCGTACCAAGAGACCCAGTACTTC. As protein: CSASPGQGGGPYQETQYF.

This clonotype showed up just a few times. The chain is built from TRBV27 and TRBJ2-2; D gene uncertain. The V end lost 5 bases, the J end lost 5 bases, and 15 bases lay between the germline ends. The V gene's germline CDR1 is MNHEY and CDR2 SMNVEV (reference sequence). The CDR3 runs 15 residues. The chain's CDR3 is CASSNRPVTTGELFF. The CDR3, as DNA: TGTGCCAGCAGTAATCGTCCGGTCACGACCGGGGAGCTGTTTTTT.

In this sample, this clonotype turned up many times. The chain has TRBV20-1 and TRBJ1-1; TRBD1 aligns across 7 bases. Germline CDR1 and CDR2: DFQATT and SNEGSKA (reference sequence). The ends lost 7 bases at V and 5 bases at J; junction bases unmatched: 4. The CDR3 consists of 11 residues. For the CDR3, the DNA is TGCAGTGTTTCCAGGGGGACTGAAGCTTTCTTT. Amino acids: CSVSRGTEAFF.

The chain is built from TRBV28 and TRBJ2-7, with unresolved D. CDR1 is MDHEN and CDR2 is SYDVKM in the germline V gene. The CDR3 loop spans 14 amino acids. Trimming shortened V by 5 bases and J by 0 bases, and 11 bases separated the two germline ends. The CDR3 DNA follows: TGTGCCAGCAGTAACTCAGGCTACTCCTACGAGCAGTACTTC. Residues: CASSNSGYSYEQYF.

The chain has TRBV5-1 and TRBJ1-2, with D unclear. CDR3 length: 15 amino acids. Germline V gene data show CDR1 as SGHRS and CDR2 as YFSETQ. V shed 0 bases and J shed 2 bases, with 11 bases lying between them. Here the CDR3 DNA reads TGCGCCAGCAGCTTGGTTCCGGATCAGAACTATGGCTACACCTTC. It translates to CASSLVPDQNYGYTF.

This clonotype was picked up many times. The chain couples TRBV29-1 to TRBJ2-7; weak D call: TRBD2 (6 bases). The CDR3 contains 12 residues. Germline values: CDR1 SQVTM, CDR2 ANQGSEA. The CDR3 reads CSVAGGSYEQYF. CDR3 coding DNA: TGCAGTGTCGCCGGGGGTAGCTACGAGCAGTACTTC.

This clonotype was counted ten times or more. The rearrangement links TRBV7-2 to TRBJ1-1, with a weak D call TRBD1 (5 bases). The length of the CDR3 is 14 residues. Trimming left V 5 bases short and J 1 base short, with 11 bases between. Germline V lookup: CDR1 SGHTA, CDR2 FQGNSA. CDR3 residues: CASSLWGGNTEAFF. The DNA of the CDR3 is TGTGCCAGCAGCCTATGGGGGGGGAACACTGAAGCTTTCTTT.

This clonotype occurred many times. The rearrangement uses TRBV24-1 and TRBJ1-2, with D unclear. The length of the CDR3 is 14 residues. Germline V gene sequence: CDR1 KGHDR, CDR2 SFDVKD. Trimming left V 3 bases short and J 0 bases short, with 7 bases between. The CDR3 loop reads CATSDPAPNYGYTF. The CDR3, as DNA: TGTGCCACCAGTGATCCGGCTCCTAACTATGGCTACACCTTC.

The genes are TRBV6-1 and TRBJ1-1; D unclear. This CDR3 contains 11 residues. Germline V gene sequence: CDR1 MNHNS, CDR2 SASEGT. Deletions cut 3 bases from V and 11 bases from J, with 10 bases between. For the CDR3, the DNA is TGTGCCAGCAGTGACACCTCCATGGCTTTCTTT. Protein product: CASSDTSMAFF.

This chain uses TRBV6-1 with TRBJ2-7, with D possibly being TRBD2 (7 bases). The germline CDR1 and CDR2 sequences are MNHNS and SASEGT. The V end was cut by 6 bases, the J end by 0 bases, with 18 bases between. There are 16 residues in the CDR3. CDR3 DNA: TGTGCCAGCAGAGGGAGGGGGGCGGCAAGCTCCTACGAGCAGTACTTC. Translated, it gives CASRGRGAASSYEQYF.

This clonotype has a count of ten or more. The chain joins TRBV12-3 or TRBV12-4 to TRBJ1-5; D is ambiguous. Trimming cost V 3 bases and J 3 bases, with 9 bases left between them. CDR3 length: 14 residues. The CDR3 bases are TGTGCCAGCAGTTTTGGTGGGCCCAATCAGCCCCAGCATTTT. Its translation is CASSFGGPNQPQHF.

In its sample, this clonotype was seen many times. The chain links TRBV15 to TRBJ1-6, with 8 bases identical to TRBD1. The CDR3 extends over 20 amino acids. V trimming: 0 bases; J trimming: 5 bases; junction bases outside the gene matches: 15. Germline V gives CDR1 LNHNV, CDR2 YYDKDF (reference sequence). The CDR3: CATSRDFFSGTGFDNSPLHF. CDR3 in DNA: TGTGCCACCAGCAGAGATTTTTTCTCCGGGACAGGATTCGATAATTCACCCCTCCACTTT.

This clonotype was detected many times. This chain connects TRBV6-5 to TRBJ1-3; D gene uncertain. Germline V lookup: CDR1 MNHEY, CDR2 SVGAGI. The germline V and J ends were trimmed by 2 bases and 0 bases, with 8 bases remaining between them. The CDR3 is 15 amino acids. DNA for the CDR3: TGTGCCAGCAGTTACGACCCCGGCTCTGGAAACACCATATATTTT. It is translated as CASSYDPGSGNTIYF.

There are many counts of this clonotype. V and J are TRBV6-1 and TRBJ1-5; D remains ambiguous. The ends were cut back, 1 base at V and 9 bases at J, with 13 bases in the middle. The CDR3 totals 14 residues. Looked up from germline, CDR1 is MNHNS and CDR2 is SASEGT. This chain's CDR3 is CASSEGLEGGPQHF. In DNA, the CDR3 is TGTGCCAGCAGTGAAGGGTTAGAGGGTGGGCCCCAGCATTTT.

This clonotype turned up a few times. V and J are TRBV19 and TRBJ2-4, with D unclear. V lost 5 bases, J lost 0 bases, and 5 bases lay in between. Germline lookup yields CDR1 LNHDA and CDR2 SQIVND (reference sequence). The CDR3 spans 13 residues. CDR3 residues: CASSPEAKNIQYF. CDR3 in DNA: TGTGCCAGTAGTCCTGAAGCCAAAAACATTCAGTACTTC.

CDR3 residues: CASSLFRLAGPDYEQYF. The CDR3 DNA sequence: TGTGCCAGCAGCTTATTCCGACTAGCGGGACCTGACTACGAGCAGTACTTC. The chain has TRBV7-8 and TRBJ2-7; TRBD2 aligns across 11 bases. The CDR3 runs to 17 residues. The V gene's germline CDR1 is SGHVS and CDR2 FQNEAQ. The V segment lost 2 bases and the J segment 3 bases; nucleotides outside the gene matches: 9. Drawing the rest from reference TRBV7-8 and TRBJ2-7, the complete variable domain is GAGVSQSPRYKVAKRGQDVALRCDPISGHVSLFWYQQALGQGPEFLTYFQNEAQLDKSGLPSDRFFAERPEGSVSTLKIQRTQQEDSAVYLCASSLFRLAGPDYEQYFGPGTRLTVT.

This clonotype was seen many times. The V gene is TRBV2, the J gene TRBJ1-6; a possible D gene is TRBD1 (6 bases). Trimming removed 6 bases at V and 7 bases at J, with 13 bases between. Germline CDR1 and CDR2: SNHLY and FYNNEI. The CDR3 is 14 amino acids. CDR3 sequence reads: CASRRTVLNSPLHF. The DNA of the CDR3 is TGTGCCAGCAGGCGGACAGTCCTCAATTCACCCCTCCACTTT.

A note on this clonotype: One base away lies a much larger clone, so this may be a sequencing read error. CDR3 protein: CASSESMSGTSSF. CDR3 sequence (DNA): TGCGCCAGCAGTGAGTCGATGAGTGGGACATCCAGCTTC. The V and J genes are TRBV10-1 and TRBJ2-7; tentatively, D is TRBD1 (6 bases). The CDR3 is made up of 13 amino acids. The V gene's germline CDR1 is WNHNN and CDR2 SYGVQD (reference sequence).

Comment on this clonotype: Relative to the germline gene, one junction end is altered; a read error may explain this. The V and J genes are TRBV11-3 and TRBJ2-5; D is tentatively TRBD1 or TRBD2 (5 bases each). Per germline, CDR1 SGHNT and CDR2 YENEEA. The CDR3 has 14 residues. For the CDR3, the DNA is TGCGCCAGCGCCTTTACGGGGCCCCGAGAGACCCAGTACTTC. Protein: CASAFTGPRETQYF.

This clonotype was observed a few times. The chain is built from TRBV20-1 and TRBJ2-7; the D gene is possibly TRBD1 (6 bases). This CDR3 spans 14 amino acids. V gave up 4 bases and J gave up 2 bases, with 15 bases separating them. The germline V gene has CDR1 DFQATT and CDR2 SNEGSKA (reference sequence). CDR3 in DNA: TGCAGTGCTAACAGGGCCCAAGGCCCCTACGAGCAGTACTTC. Residues: CSANRAQGPYEQYF.

This clonotype was seen at least ten times. The chain is built from TRBV7-2 and TRBJ1-5; D might be TRBD1 (5 bases). CDR3 length: 15 amino acids. V lost 5 bases to trimming and J lost 0 bases, with 11 bases between them. Germline V gives CDR1 SGHTA, CDR2 FQGNSA. CDR3 residues: CASSQQAISNQPQHF. The CDR3 DNA is TGTGCCAGCAGCCAACAGGCGATTAGCAATCAGCCCCAGCATTTT. Full variable domain (remainder filled in from reference TRBV7-2 and TRBJ1-5): GAGVSQSPSNKVTEKGKDVELRCDPISGHTALYWYRQSLGQGLEFLIYFQGNSAPDKSGLPSDRFSAERTGGSVSTLTIQRTQQEDSAVYLCASSQQAISNQPQHFGDGTRLSIL.

This clonotype came up many times. The rearrangement joins TRBV20-1 to TRBJ1-1; perhaps TRBD1 as D (5 bases). CDR3 length: 14 residues. Per the germline V gene, CDR1 is DFQATT and CDR2 is SNEGSKA (reference sequence). V was pared by 1 base and J by 1 base, with 10 bases between. CDR3 sequence (DNA): TGCAGTGCTAGAGGCAGGGCCGGGAACACTGAAGCTTTCTTT. Its protein is CSARGRAGNTEAFF.